A few counts support the clone carrying this T cell receptor (beta chain). What it binds is not known. The sample originates from a study of cytomegalovirus exposure and HLA in healthy donors. Study background: Researchers found that roughly 80% of over 350 genotyped donors fell within the Caucasian-associated ancestry cluster.

Notes on the study in general: Previous analysis showed most TCR beta V segments were productive about 90% or about 30% of the time. In a later analysis, specific HLA alleles were associated with 15,000 to 20,000 TCR beta sequences at a 0.05 false discovery rate.

This PCR relied on a set of 60 Vbeta primers and 13 Jbeta primers. Sequencing used immunoSEQ multiplex PCR; TCRdb keeps in-frame clones, though not all of them. The data show some 140,000 clones, about four fifths seen once. Germline-derived CDR1 and CDR2 are KGHSH and LQKENI. The V segment lost 5 bases and the J segment 4 bases; nucleotides outside the gene matches: 9. The length of the CDR3 is 16 residues. Sample: PBMCs. This sequence originates from a man in his late teens or twenties in good health and CMV-seronegative. This chain connects TRBV18 to TRBJ1-5; 9 nucleotides align to TRBD1. The CDR3 sequence is CASSETGGGENQPQHF. The DNA of the CDR3 is TGTGCCAGCTCAGAAACAGGGGGCGGAGAGAATCAGCCCCAGCATTTT.